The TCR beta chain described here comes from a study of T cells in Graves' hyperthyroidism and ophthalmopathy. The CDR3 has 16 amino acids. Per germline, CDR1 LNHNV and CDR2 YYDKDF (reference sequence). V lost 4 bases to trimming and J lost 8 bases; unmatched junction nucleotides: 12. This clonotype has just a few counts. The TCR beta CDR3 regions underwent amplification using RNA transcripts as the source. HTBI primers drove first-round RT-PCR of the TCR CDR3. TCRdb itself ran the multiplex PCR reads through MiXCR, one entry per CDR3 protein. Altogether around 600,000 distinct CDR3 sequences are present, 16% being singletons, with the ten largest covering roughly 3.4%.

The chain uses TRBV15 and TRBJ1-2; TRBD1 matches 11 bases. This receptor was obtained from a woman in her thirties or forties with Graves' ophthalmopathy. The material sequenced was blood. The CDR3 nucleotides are TGTGCCACCAGCACCTCTCCCGGGACAGGGGGTATCGGCTACACCTTC. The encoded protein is CATSTSPGTGGIGYTF.